The sequence of this T cell receptor (beta chain) was determined in a study of T cell responses to AZD1222 COVID-19 vaccine. On the study more broadly: Analysis merged second doses at about 4 or about 12 weeks.

This clone appeared a few times. Its antigen is currently unknown. The V end was cut by 5 bases, the J end by 1 base, with 8 bases between. This CDR3 is built from 13 residues. Looked up from germline, CDR1 is SGHAT and CDR2 is FQNNGV. Clones were read by immunoSEQ multiplex PCR, and TCRdb kept only the in-frame ones, dropping some. The sample yields roughly 150,000 clones, almost 95% seen once. Study results and caveats: Seropositive AZD1222 recipients at baseline numbered only five or six. Clonal diversity may have been underestimated, and the donors were mostly white British, with more females than males.

The sample consisted of peripheral blood, taken on day 0 of AZD1222 vaccination. V is TRBV11-2 and J is TRBJ1-2; TRBD1 is a possible D gene (5 bases). This clonotype was obtained from an adult in good health. CDR3 amino acids: CASSLGVNYGYTF. The DNA for the CDR3 is TGTGCCAGCAGCCTGGGGGTTAACTATGGCTACACCTTC.